Presented here are 6 T cell receptor beta chains from one specimen sequenced in a study of T cell responses to AZD1222 COVID-19 vaccine. The table came from immunoSEQ multiplex PCR; TCRdb's copy has only in-frame clones and leaves some out. Here the sample spans 150,000 to 200,000 clones, just under 95% being singletons. The sequences come from peripheral blood, collected on day 0 of AZD1222 vaccination. The source is an adult in good health.

This clone was recorded once. The V and J genes are TRBV7-3 and TRBJ1-3; TRBD1 might be the D (6 bases). Germline-derived CDR1 and CDR2 are SGHTA and FQGTGA. The CDR3 covers 14 residues. Deletions cut 5 bases from V and 3 bases from J, with 11 bases between. In DNA, the CDR3 is TGTGCCAGCAGCCCCACAGGGTTTGGAAACACCATATATTTT. Its translation: CASSPTGFGNTIYF.

CDR3 sequence (DNA): TGTGCCAGTAGGGACGGAGGGGTGGTCTCTCAGCCCCAGCATTTT. This sequence encodes CASRDGGVVSQPQHF. This rearrangement joins TRBV19 to TRBJ1-5; the D gene is possibly TRBD1 (5 bases). Trimming cost V 6 bases and J 6 bases, with 18 bases left between them. In germline, CDR1 is LNHDA, CDR2 SQIVND (reference sequence). CDR3 length: 15 amino acids.

The chain combines TRBV10-2 with TRBJ2-7, with D perhaps matching TRBD1 (6 bases). Trimming took off 1 base at V and 3 bases at J, with 13 bases between the two ends. Germline V gives CDR1 WSHSY, CDR2 SAAADI. The CDR3 loop spans 15 amino acids. The CDR3, as DNA: TGCGCCAGCAGTGAGTGGGCAGGGGAGAACTACGAGCAGTACTTC. Its protein product is CASSEWAGENYEQYF.

V is TRBV15 and J is TRBJ2-5; 12 nucleotides align to TRBD2. The CDR3 covers 13 residues. V gave up 6 bases and J gave up 4 bases; unmatched junction bases: 0. CDR1 LNHNV and CDR2 YYDKDF come from the germline V gene (reference sequence). This CDR3 is CATRTSGGETQYF. For the CDR3, the DNA is TGTGCCACCAGGACTAGCGGGGGAGAGACCCAGTACTTC.

The rearrangement uses TRBV18 and TRBJ1-2; D is ambiguous. The CDR3 sequence is 14 residues long. The germline gives CDR1 KGHSH, CDR2 LQKENI. Between the trimmed V and J ends, which lost 3 bases and 4 bases, there was a span of 12 bases. CDR3 DNA sequence: TGTGCCAGCTCACCTGGTTCGCCCCTCTATGGCTACACCTTC. Translating it yields CASSPGSPLYGYTF.

The CDR3 coding sequence is TGTGCCAGCAGTAACGGTGGGACCCGGGAGACCCAGTACTTC. Protein sequence: CASSNGGTRETQYF. The chain has TRBV6-6 and TRBJ2-5; D may be TRBD1 or TRBD2 (5 bases each). V gave up 5 bases and J gave up 5 bases, with 15 bases separating them. Looked up from germline, CDR1 is MNHNY and CDR2 is SVGAGI (reference sequence). The CDR3 runs 14 residues.